A single T cell receptor beta chain is shown here with its context. Germline V gives CDR1 SGHTA, CDR2 FQGTGA. The CDR3 totals 20 residues. Germline trimming cut 3 bases from V and 8 bases from J; bases unmatched to any gene: 21. 60 Vbeta and 13 Jbeta primers were used in PCR. Sequencing used immunoSEQ multiplex PCR; TCRdb keeps in-frame clones, though not all of them. The table lists about 160,000 clones, 60% to 85% of them singletons. These data come from a study of cytomegalovirus exposure and HLA in healthy donors. Material: PBMCs. V gene TRBV7-3 combines with J gene TRBJ2-1; 11 bases align to TRBD2. The clonotype originates from a man in his forties or fifties in good health and CMV-seropositive. CDR3 in DNA: TGTGCCAGCAGCTTGCAGGGAGGGAAACTAGCGGGAGTAGGTTTCGATGAGCAGTTCTTC. Protein product: CASSLQGGKLAGVGFDEQFF.